A single sample gave rise to the 13 T cell receptor beta chains below, sequenced in a study of cytomegalovirus exposure and HLA in healthy donors. 60 Vbeta and 13 Jbeta primers were used in PCR. Produced via immunoSEQ multiplex PCR; TCRdb's table is partial and in-frame only. The sample lists under 110,000 clones; under 85% were seen once. The sequencing input was PBMCs. The source is a woman aged 35 to 49 in good health and CMV-seronegative.

This chain connects TRBV30 to TRBJ2-1; 7 positions agree with TRBD2. CDR3 length equals 15 residues. Trimming removed 4 bases from V and 0 bases from J; junction bases left unmatched: 6. CDR1 GTSNPN and CDR2 SVGIG come from the germline V gene (reference sequence). The DNA for the CDR3 is TGTGCCTGGATTAGGGGACTAAACTCCTACAATGAGCAGTTCTTC. This encodes CAWIRGLNSYNEQFF.

This clone was counted between two and nine times. The chain carries TRBV6-5 and TRBJ2-7, with D uncertain. This CDR3 has 13 residues. Germline V gives CDR1 MNHEY, CDR2 SVGAGI. V gave up 5 bases and J gave up 0 bases, with 8 bases separating them. The CDR3 region has the DNA TGTGCCAGCAGTACGACAAGCTCCTACGAGCAGTACTTC. Protein product: CASSTTSSYEQYF.

The rearrangement uses TRBV9 and TRBJ2-2; 7 bases align to TRBD2. CDR1 and CDR2 (germline): SGDLS, YYNGEE. The CDR3 loop spans 16 amino acids. Trimming removed 6 bases from V and 1 base from J; junction bases left unmatched: 9. This chain's CDR3 is CASTSSREGNTGELFF. The CDR3 coding sequence is TGTGCCAGCACCTCGTCGAGGGAGGGGAACACCGGGGAGCTGTTTTTT.

A few counts support this clone. The gene calls are TRBV15 and TRBJ2-7; 11 positions agree with TRBD1. Trimming cost V 5 bases and J 7 bases; bases outside gene matches: 10. CDR3 length: 15 residues. Germline V CDR1 and CDR2: LNHNV, YYDKDF (reference sequence). CDR3 nucleotides: TGTGCCACCAGCCGGGACAGGGGGGTAAGGGCGGAGCAGTACTTC. Translating it yields CATSRDRGVRAEQYF. The full variable domain, completed using reference TRBV15 and TRBJ2-7, is DAMVIQNPRYQVTQFGKPVTLSCSQTLNHNVMYWYQQKSSQAPKLLFHYYDKDFNNEADTPDNFQSRRPNTSFCFLDIRSPGLGDTAMYLCATSRDRGVRAEQYFGPGTRLTVT.

CDR3 sequence (DNA): TGTGCCTGGAGTCGTCTAGCGGGCGAGCAGTACTTC. As protein: CAWSRLAGEQYF. The rearrangement uses TRBV30 and TRBJ2-7; 8 bases agree with TRBD2. This CDR3 contains 12 residues. After removal of 2 bases from V and 6 bases from J, the junction contained 3 bases not matched to a gene. Germline-derived CDR1 and CDR2 are GTSNPN and SVGIG (reference sequence).

The J gene is TRBJ1-5, the V gene TRBV11-2; TRBD1 might be the D (5 bases). The germline V gene has CDR1 SGHAT and CDR2 FQNNGV. V lost 5 bases and J 7 bases, leaving 12 bases between the germline ends. The CDR3 totals 13 residues. This CDR3 is CASSPGRGQPQHF. In DNA form, the CDR3 reads TGTGCCAGCAGCCCTGGTCGGGGGCAGCCCCAGCATTTT.

This clone was observed once. For the CDR3, the DNA is TGTGCCAGCAGCCCTAGCGGGGACGGCACAGATACGCAGTATTTT. Translating gives CASSPSGDGTDTQYF. V usage is TRBV4-2 and J usage is TRBJ2-3; 9 positions match TRBD2. The CDR3 covers 15 residues. Unmatched junction bases numbered 3, after V lost 4 bases and J lost 1 base. Germline V gene sequence: CDR1 LGHNA, CDR2 YNFKEQ.

Concerning this clone itself: A junction boundary mismatches the germline segment, possibly from a read error. The chain recombines TRBV7-7 with TRBJ2-2; 11 bases are a match to TRBD1. The CDR3 is 16 amino acids. CDR1 is SSHAT and CDR2 is FNYEAQ in the germline V gene (reference sequence). As DNA, the CDR3 is TGTGCTAGCAGCTTGGACAGGGGGCCGAACACCGGGGAGCTGTTTTTT. Its translation: CASSLDRGPNTGELFF.

The rearrangement uses TRBV7-8 and TRBJ1-5; D is perhaps TRBD1 (5 bases). Per germline, CDR1 SGHVS and CDR2 FQNEAQ. The CDR3 totals 14 residues. With 5 bases removed from V and 2 bases from J, the gap between germline ends came to 10 bases. CDR3 sequence (DNA): TGTGCCAGCAGCCTCAAAGGGGGCAATCAGCCCCAGCATTTT. Translating gives CASSLKGGNQPQHF.

This clone was observed once. The V gene is TRBV2, the J gene TRBJ2-1; 11 bases map to TRBD2. Trimming at V came to 6 bases and at J to 8 bases, leaving 12 bases not matched to a gene. The germline V gene encodes CDR1 SNHLY and CDR2 FYNNEI. The length of the CDR3 is 16 residues. The CDR3 loop is CASRMKIAGGRHEQFF. The DNA for the CDR3 is TGTGCCAGCAGGATGAAAATAGCGGGAGGGCGGCATGAGCAGTTCTTC.

About this clone: A read error may account for a junction end that differs from germline. The V call is TRBV7-9, the J call TRBJ2-7; perhaps TRBD2 as D (5 bases). CDR3 length: 14 residues. Germline values: CDR1 SEHNR, CDR2 FQNEAQ (reference sequence). CDR3 coding DNA: TGTTCCAGCAGCTTAGTGGGGTCGACGGGGGAGCAGTACTTC. Translating it yields CSSSLVGSTGEQYF.

The V and J genes are TRBV7-3 and TRBJ2-3, with 10 bases aligning to TRBD2. CDR3 length: 16 residues. CDR1 is SGHTA and CDR2 is FQGTGA in the germline V gene. J lost 0 bases, V lost 5 bases, and 5 bases had no gene match. The CDR3 loop is CASSPRAGGSTDTQYF. The CDR3 DNA follows: TGTGCCAGCAGCCCCAGAGCGGGGGGGAGCACAGATACGCAGTATTTT.

The gene calls are TRBV9 and TRBJ2-1; TRBD2 aligns across 9 bases. Trimming took 0 bases from V and 9 from J; bases not matched to a gene: 13. The CDR3 has 17 amino acids. Germline V gene lookup returns CDR1 SGDLS and CDR2 YYNGEE. In DNA form, the CDR3 reads TGTGCCAGCAGCGTAGGGACCCGGGTAGCGGGAGTGGTTGAGCAGTTCTTC. Residues: CASSVGTRVAGVVEQFF.